This T cell receptor (beta chain) stems from a study of T cell repertoires in cytomegalovirus infection. TCRdb ran MiXCR on the reads and lists one entry per CDR3 protein. The repertoire holds hundreds of thousands of distinct CDR3 sequences, roughly a third seen once, with roughly an eighth in the top ten. The CDR3 is 12 amino acids. V dropped 5 bases and J dropped 8 bases, with 12 bases sitting between them. This clonotype was obtained from a human donor in good health (CMV status not recorded). Some clones in this sample may be carry-over from other donors' samples. This chain joins TRBV12-3 or TRBV12-4 and TRBJ1-2; D not resolved. Sequences were obtained from PBMCs. The CDR3 is CASSLFGEGYTF. The DNA of the CDR3 is TGTGCCAGCAGTCTTTTTGGGGAAGGCTACACCTTC.